What follows are 17 T cell receptor beta chains derived from one specimen sequenced in a study of OX40 agonist ivuxolimab in advanced cancers. Assay used: immunoSEQ multiplex PCR; TCRdb lists only in-frame clones, some missing. The sample contains 70,000 to 100,000 clones, 89% of which appear only once. The material sequenced was CD4+ or CD8+ T cells sorted from blood, taken in a trial of the OX40 agonist ivuxolimab. These receptors were obtained from an adult with an advanced solid tumor such as melanoma, head and neck, liver or kidney cancer.

The gene calls are TRBV19 and TRBJ2-6; D is uncertain. Germline CDR1 and CDR2: LNHDA and SQIVND (reference sequence). This CDR3 is 14 amino acids long. Trimming removed 2 bases from V and 3 bases from J, with 5 bases in between. CDR3 in amino acids: CASSINDGANVLTF. The CDR3 nucleotides read TGTGCCAGTAGTATAAATGATGGGGCCAACGTCCTGACTTTC.

CDR3: CASSSRGGTYEQYF. The CDR3 bases are TGTGCCAGTAGTTCCCGCGGCGGAACCTACGAGCAGTACTTC. V gene TRBV19 combines with J gene TRBJ2-7; D is unclear. Germline loops: CDR1 LNHDA, CDR2 SQIVND (reference sequence). Trimming shortened V by 5 bases and J by 2 bases, and 13 bases separated the two germline ends. The CDR3 runs 14 residues.

The chain is built from TRBV6-5 and TRBJ1-2; 9 nucleotides align to TRBD1. With V trimmed by 4 bases and J by 8 bases, 8 bases remained unmatched. CDR1 and CDR2 from the germline V gene are MNHEY and SVGAGI. This CDR3 comprises 14 residues. The CDR3 bases are TGTGCCAGCAGTTCCCCGGGACAGGGTAAAGGCTACACCTTC. This codes for CASSSPGQGKGYTF.

The chain employs TRBV5-1 and TRBJ2-3; tentative D call: TRBD2 (6 bases). V dropped 0 bases and J dropped 6 bases, with 17 bases sitting between them. Germline CDR1 and CDR2: SGHRS and YFSETQ. CDR3 length equals 16 residues. CDR3 sequence reads: CASSLEGRRDVDTQYF. The CDR3 DNA reads TGCGCCAGCAGCTTGGAGGGGCGGAGGGACGTCGATACGCAGTATTTT.

This sequence joins TRBV6-6 and TRBJ2-5; unclear D gene. This CDR3 has 15 amino acids. The V gene's germline CDR1 is MNHNY and CDR2 SVGAGI (reference sequence). Trimming pared 0 bases from V and 5 bases from J, leaving 13 bases between. CDR3 loop: CASSYSNAALETQYF. The CDR3 coding sequence is TGTGCCAGCAGTTACTCGAACGCCGCTCTGGAGACCCAGTACTTC.

V usage is TRBV7-9 and J usage is TRBJ2-7, with D uncertain. Trimming took 5 bases from V and 6 from J, leaving 14 bases between them. The CDR3 loop spans 13 amino acids. Germline values: CDR1 SEHNR, CDR2 FQNEAQ (reference sequence). CDR3 DNA: TGTGCCAGCAGCGCAAATGGGCCCGGCGAGCAGTACTTC. It translates to CASSANGPGEQYF. The full variable domain, rest sourced from reference TRBV7-9 and TRBJ2-7, is DTGVSQNPRHKITKRGQNVTFRCDPISEHNRLYWYRQTLGQGPEFLTYFQNEAQLEKSRLLSDRFSAERPKGSFSTLEIQRTEQGDSAMYLCASSANGPGEQYFGPGTRLTVT.

The rearrangement links TRBV10-3 to TRBJ1-5; 8 positions agree with TRBD1. This CDR3 contains 14 residues. The V gene's germline CDR1 is ENHRY and CDR2 SYGVKD. The V segment lost 6 bases and the J segment 3 bases; nucleotides outside the gene matches: 4. This CDR3 is CAISPDRANQPQHF. The CDR3 DNA reads as TGTGCCATCAGCCCGGACAGGGCCAATCAGCCCCAGCATTTT.

This clone was seen a single time. V and J are TRBV19 and TRBJ2-1; possible D gene TRBD2, 5 bases. Trimming removed 9 bases from V and 2 bases from J, with 14 bases in between. The CDR3 spans 14 residues. Germline V gene lookup returns CDR1 LNHDA and CDR2 SQIVND (reference sequence). The CDR3 coding sequence is TGTGCCAGCAAGTCTACCGGGACCTACAATGAGCAGTTCTTC. It translates to CASKSTGTYNEQFF. The full variable domain, in which reference TRBV19 and TRBJ2-1 provide the parts outside the CDR3, is DGGITQSPKYLFRKEGQNVTLSCEQNLNHDAMYWYRQDPGQGLRLIYYSQIVNDFQKGDIAEGYSVSREKKESFPLTVTSAQKNPTAFYLCASKSTGTYNEQFFGPGTRLTVL.

The CDR3 reads CASSPGEERGYTF. DNA of the CDR3: TGCGCCAGCAGCCCAGGGGAGGAACGGGGCTACACCTTC. The chain recombines TRBV5-1 with TRBJ1-2; D perhaps matches TRBD1 (6 bases). Trimming cost V 4 bases and J 8 bases, with 15 bases left between them. CDR3 size: 13 residues. From germline, CDR1 is SGHRS and CDR2 YFSETQ.

V is TRBV6-6 and J is TRBJ2-7, with a possible D match to TRBD1 (7 bases). Trimming took off 5 bases at V and 3 bases at J, with 14 bases between the two ends. Germline CDR1 reads MNHNY; CDR2 reads SVGAGI (reference sequence). The CDR3 is 14 residues long. CDR3 region: CASSRGDSVYEQYF. Written as DNA, the CDR3 is TGTGCCAGCAGTCGCGGGGACAGCGTCTACGAGCAGTACTTC.

The rearrangement links TRBV4-3 to TRBJ2-1; D possibly matches TRBD1 or TRBD2 (5 bases each). Trimming took 4 bases from V and 7 from J, leaving 14 bases between them. CDR3 size: 14 residues. Germline lookup yields CDR1 LGHNA and CDR2 YSLEER. CDR3 region: CASSLYGKGNEQFF. CDR3 DNA: TGCGCCAGCAGCCTCTACGGGAAGGGGAATGAGCAGTTCTTC.

V gene TRBV15 combines with J gene TRBJ2-1, with D tentatively TRBD2 (6 bases). The CDR3 length is 15 residues. V lost 5 bases, J lost 6 bases, and 17 bases lay in between. In germline, CDR1 is LNHNV, CDR2 YYDKDF (reference sequence). CDR3 nucleotide sequence: TGTGCCACCAGCGTTAGCGGAAGATCAATCAATGAGCAGTTCTTC. Amino acid sequence: CATSVSGRSINEQFF.

This chain joins TRBV19 and TRBJ1-2; 9 bases are a match to TRBD1. The CDR3 is 14 residues long. CDR1 and CDR2 (germline): LNHDA, SQIVND (reference sequence). V trimming: 5 bases; J trimming: 8 bases; junction bases outside the gene matches: 9. The CDR3 nucleotides are TGTGCCAGTAGTTGGAGAGGGACAGGGAACGGCTACACCTTC. Translating gives CASSWRGTGNGYTF.

The chain has TRBV7-7 and TRBJ1-1; D is unresolved. Germline loops: CDR1 SSHAT, CDR2 FNYEAQ (reference sequence). This CDR3 has 13 amino acids. Between the trimmed V and J ends, which lost 2 bases and 1 base, there was a span of 5 bases. CDR3 in DNA: TGTGCCAGCAGCTTATCGCAGAACACTGAAGCTTTCTTT. Its protein is CASSLSQNTEAFF.

The chain has TRBV10-2 and TRBJ2-1, with unresolved D. The CDR3 runs 12 residues. Germline CDR1 WSHSY, CDR2 SAAADI. V lost 3 bases and J 4 bases, leaving 4 bases between the germline ends. In nucleotides, the CDR3 is TGCGCCAGCAGTGACCGTTACAATGAGCAGTTCTTC. Its protein product is CASSDRYNEQFF.

This sequence joins TRBV19 and TRBJ2-2; 7 bases are shared with TRBD2. V lost 10 bases to trimming and J lost 7 bases; unmatched junction nucleotides: 12. Germline V lookup: CDR1 LNHDA, CDR2 SQIVND (reference sequence). The CDR3 has 14 residues. CDR3 sequence: CATSTAGVSGELFF. Here the CDR3 DNA reads TGTGCCACCTCAACGGCGGGAGTAAGCGGGGAGCTGTTTTTT.

J is TRBJ2-5 and V is TRBV19; no clear D gene. The V and J ends lost 3 bases and 5 bases respectively, with 7 bases between them. Germline V gene data show CDR1 as LNHDA and CDR2 as SQIVND (reference sequence). The CDR3 runs 12 residues. The CDR3 region has the DNA TGTGCCAGTAGTATGTTTGGCGAGACCCAGTACTTC. Translated, it gives CASSMFGETQYF.